The rows below give T cell receptor beta chains drawn from one sample of a study of blood T cell repertoires in COVID-19. The method was immunoSEQ multiplex PCR; TCRdb's version includes in-frame clones alone and lacks a portion of them. The data contain roughly 100,000 clones, approximately 88% of them singletons. Source material: peripheral blood. The source is a human donor in a cohort sampled during active COVID-19. The CDR3 runs from the conserved cysteine through the conserved F or W. The D gene is left open where the match is weak. The listing skips clone size in some rows; elsewhere it reads once, few, many or a size class.

j_gene: TRBJ2-2
v_gene: TRBV19
abundance: NA
d_gene: NA
CDR3nt: TGTGCCAGTAGTCGTCGGGACACCGGGGAGCTGTTTTTT
CDR3aa: CASSRRDTGELFF

j_gene: TRBJ2-2
v_gene: TRBV5-4
abundance: NA
d_gene: TRBD2
CDR3nt: TGTGCCAGCAGCCTCGCGGGGGGGCTCGGGGAGCTGTTTTTT
CDR3aa: CASSLAGGLGELFF

j_gene: TRBJ2-1
v_gene: TRBV3-1/TRBV3-2
abundance: NA
d_gene: NA
CDR3nt: TGTGCCAGCAGCCAAGTGAGGGTCGGTGAGCAGTTCTTC
CDR3aa: CASSQVRVGEQFF

j_gene: TRBJ2-1
v_gene: TRBV10-3
abundance: NA
d_gene: NA
CDR3nt: TGTGCCATCAGGGGGGGGACAAACTCGGAGCAGTTCTTC
CDR3aa: CAIRGGTNSEQFF

j_gene: TRBJ2-7
v_gene: TRBV24-1
abundance: NA
d_gene: TRBD1
CDR3nt: TGTGCCACCAGTGATTTGAACAGGGGCGAGCAGTACTTC
CDR3aa: CATSDLNRGEQYF

j_gene: TRBJ2-7
v_gene: TRBV30
abundance: NA
d_gene: TRBD2
CDR3nt: TGTGCCTGGAGTGGGGGTCTAGCGGGGGTATACGAGCAGTACTTC
CDR3aa: CAWSGGLAGVYEQYF

j_gene: TRBJ1-1
v_gene: TRBV19
abundance: NA
d_gene: NA
CDR3nt: TGTGCCAGTGGCATGGTTTATACTGAAGCTTTCTTT
CDR3aa: CASGMVYTEAFF

j_gene: TRBJ1-1
v_gene: TRBV2
abundance: NA
d_gene: NA
CDR3nt: TGTGCCAGCATCTTGGGCATCGCCAACACTGAAGCTTTCTTT
CDR3aa: CASILGIANTEAFF

j_gene: TRBJ2-5
v_gene: TRBV28
abundance: NA
d_gene: TRBD2
CDR3nt: TGTGCCAGCAGCTCTGCCGCGGGACTAGCGGGAGAAGAGACCCAGTACTTC
CDR3aa: CASSSAAGLAGEETQYF

j_gene: TRBJ2-3
v_gene: TRBV6-1
abundance: once
d_gene: NA
CDR3nt: TGTGCCAGCAGTCTTCGAACTAGTACATCTGATACGCAGTATTTT
CDR3aa: CASSLRTSTSDTQYF

j_gene: TRBJ1-1
v_gene: TRBV19
abundance: NA
d_gene: NA
CDR3nt: TGTGCCAGTAGTACCCCTCTAGCTCCTGAAGCTTTCTTT
CDR3aa: CASSTPLAPEAFF

j_gene: TRBJ2-1
v_gene: TRBV19
abundance: NA
d_gene: TRBD1
CDR3nt: TGTGCCAGTAGTATCGCACAGGGGGGACAATACAATGAGCAGTTCTTC
CDR3aa: CASSIAQGGQYNEQFF

j_gene: TRBJ1-4
v_gene: TRBV28
abundance: NA
d_gene: TRBD1
CDR3nt: TGTGCCAGCAGTACCCCGGGACAGGGTATTGAAAAACTGTTTTTT
CDR3aa: CASSTPGQGIEKLFF

j_gene: TRBJ1-1
v_gene: TRBV7-9
abundance: NA
d_gene: TRBD1
CDR3nt: TGTGCCAGCAGCTCCCGAGGGGGCTGGAACACTGAAGCTTTCTTT
CDR3aa: CASSSRGGWNTEAFF

j_gene: TRBJ1-2
v_gene: TRBV25-1
abundance: NA
d_gene: NA
CDR3nt: TGTGCCAGCAGTGAATCTTCGACAGCCTATGGCTACACCTTC
CDR3aa: CASSESSTAYGYTF

j_gene: TRBJ1-2
v_gene: TRBV9
abundance: NA
d_gene: TRBD1
CDR3nt: TGTGCCAGCAGCGCCACTAGGGACAGGACCACCACTTCTAACTATGGCTACACCTTC
CDR3aa: CASSATRDRTTTSNYGYTF

j_gene: TRBJ2-7
v_gene: TRBV18
abundance: NA
d_gene: NA
CDR3nt: TGTGCCAGCTCACCACCCCAGGGCACCTACGAGCAGTACTTC
CDR3aa: CASSPPQGTYEQYF

j_gene: TRBJ2-1
v_gene: TRBV10-3
abundance: NA
d_gene: TRBD2
CDR3nt: TGTGCCATCAGTGAGTCGCCTAGCGGGAGTGGTGAGCAGTTCTTC
CDR3aa: CAISESPSGSGEQFF

j_gene: TRBJ2-3
v_gene: TRBV9
abundance: NA
d_gene: TRBD1
CDR3nt: TGTGCCAGCAGCATTCAGGGGGCTAAAGATACGCAGTATTTT
CDR3aa: CASSIQGAKDTQYF

j_gene: TRBJ2-2
v_gene: TRBV6-5
abundance: NA
d_gene: TRBD1
CDR3nt: TGTGCCAGCGACAGGGGTTGGACCGGGGAGCTGTTTTTT
CDR3aa: CASDRGWTGELFF

j_gene: TRBJ2-3
v_gene: TRBV5-4
abundance: once
d_gene: TRBD2
CDR3nt: TGTGCCAGCAGCTTGAAGAGGTCTGGGACTAGTAACACAGATACGCAGTATTTT
CDR3aa: CASSLKRSGTSNTDTQYF

j_gene: TRBJ2-1
v_gene: TRBV28
abundance: NA
d_gene: TRBD2
CDR3nt: TGTGCCAGCAGTCAAACTACAACCGATAGCGGGAGCTTCTACAATGAGCAGTTCTTC
CDR3aa: CASSQTTTDSGSFYNEQFF

j_gene: TRBJ2-2
v_gene: TRBV5-1
abundance: NA
d_gene: NA
CDR3nt: TGCGCCAGCAGCTTGGGGGCGAGGACTAACACCGGGGAGCTGTTTTTT
CDR3aa: CASSLGARTNTGELFF

j_gene: TRBJ2-1
v_gene: TRBV4-3
abundance: NA
d_gene: NA
CDR3nt: TGCGCCAGCAGCCAAGAAGACAGGCCCCCCAATGAGCAGTTCTTC
CDR3aa: CASSQEDRPPNEQFF

j_gene: TRBJ1-5
v_gene: TRBV24-1
abundance: NA
d_gene: NA
CDR3nt: TGTGCCACCAGTGATCCGGGATCCGCTCAGCCCCAGCATTTT
CDR3aa: CATSDPGSAQPQHF

j_gene: TRBJ1-1
v_gene: TRBV30
abundance: NA
d_gene: NA
CDR3nt: TGTGCCTGGAGTTATTTTCAGGAGGGGTGGGCTTTCTTT
CDR3aa: CAWSYFQEGWAFF

j_gene: TRBJ2-3
v_gene: TRBV28
abundance: NA
d_gene: TRBD2
CDR3nt: TGTGCCAGCAGTTTGGTCGCGGGAGGGACAGATACGCAGTATTTT
CDR3aa: CASSLVAGGTDTQYF

j_gene: TRBJ2-5
v_gene: TRBV6-5
abundance: NA
d_gene: TRBD1
CDR3nt: TGTGCCAGCAGCATACAACAGGGGAACCAAGAGACCCAGTACTTC
CDR3aa: CASSIQQGNQETQYF

j_gene: TRBJ2-3
v_gene: TRBV18
abundance: NA
d_gene: TRBD1
CDR3nt: TGTGCCAGCTCACCCCGGACAGGTCGCACAGATACGCAGTATTTT
CDR3aa: CASSPRTGRTDTQYF

j_gene: TRBJ2-2
v_gene: TRBV20-1
abundance: NA
d_gene: NA
CDR3nt: TGCAGTGCTAGTCGATTTGAGGGAAGGAACACCGGGGAGCTGTTTTTT
CDR3aa: CSASRFEGRNTGELFF

j_gene: TRBJ1-2
v_gene: TRBV28
abundance: once
d_gene: NA
CDR3nt: TGTGCCAGCAGTTTGACAGGCGTTTGGTATGGCTACACCTTC
CDR3aa: CASSLTGVWYGYTF

j_gene: TRBJ1-6
v_gene: TRBV6-5
abundance: NA
d_gene: NA
CDR3nt: TGTGCCAGTCAACTGGTCCTTAATTCACCCCTCCACTTT
CDR3aa: CASQLVLNSPLHF

j_gene: TRBJ2-3
v_gene: TRBV7-8
abundance: NA
d_gene: TRBD2
CDR3nt: TGTGCCAGCAGCTCGGCTAGCGGGTGGCGTAGCACAGATACGCAGTATTTT
CDR3aa: CASSSASGWRSTDTQYF

j_gene: TRBJ1-5
v_gene: TRBV7-2
abundance: NA
d_gene: TRBD1
CDR3nt: TGTGCCAGCAGCTTAAGACAGGGGGATCAGCCCCAGCATTTT
CDR3aa: CASSLRQGDQPQHF

j_gene: TRBJ2-5
v_gene: TRBV20-1
abundance: NA
d_gene: NA
CDR3nt: TGCAGTGTATGGTTAGCAGAGACCCAGTACTTC
CDR3aa: CSVWLAETQYF

j_gene: TRBJ2-7
v_gene: TRBV28
abundance: NA
d_gene: TRBD1
CDR3nt: TGTGCCAGCAGTTCGGGACAGAATCCTTTCTCCTACGAGCAGTACTTC
CDR3aa: CASSSGQNPFSYEQYF

j_gene: TRBJ2-2
v_gene: TRBV29-1
abundance: NA
d_gene: NA
CDR3nt: TGCAGCGTCGCAGGGGCCGGGGAGCTGTTTTTT
CDR3aa: CSVAGAGELFF

j_gene: TRBJ2-3
v_gene: TRBV3-1/TRBV3-2
abundance: once
d_gene: NA
CDR3nt: TGTGCCAGCAGCCAAGCCTCCCCTACAGGGTTCGGTAAGGTTACGCAGTATTTT
CDR3aa: CASSQASPTGFGKVTQYF

j_gene: TRBJ2-2
v_gene: TRBV2
abundance: NA
d_gene: NA
CDR3nt: TGTGCCAGCAGTACAGGCGTGGAGCTGTTTTTT
CDR3aa: CASSTGVELFF

j_gene: TRBJ2-2
v_gene: TRBV19
abundance: NA
d_gene: NA
CDR3nt: TGTGCCAGTAGTTCCCAGCAGGACACCGGGGAGCTGTTTTTT
CDR3aa: CASSSQQDTGELFF

j_gene: TRBJ1-3
v_gene: TRBV30
abundance: NA
d_gene: NA
CDR3nt: TGTGCCTGGACCGTGGAGGGGGGGTTCGCTGGAAACACCATATATTTT
CDR3aa: CAWTVEGGFAGNTIYF

j_gene: TRBJ1-5
v_gene: TRBV5-4
abundance: NA
d_gene: TRBD1
CDR3nt: TGTGCCAGCAGCAACTACCAACAGGGGAGCAATCAGCCCCAGCATTTT
CDR3aa: CASSNYQQGSNQPQHF

j_gene: TRBJ2-7
v_gene: TRBV27
abundance: NA
d_gene: NA
CDR3nt: TGTGCCAGCAGTAAAGACAGGCTCCTGGAGTCCTACGAGCAGTACTTC
CDR3aa: CASSKDRLLESYEQYF

j_gene: TRBJ2-7
v_gene: TRBV13
abundance: NA
d_gene: TRBD2
CDR3nt: TGTGCCAGCAGCGAAAGGACTAGTGGCGACGAGCAGTACTTC
CDR3aa: CASSERTSGDEQYF

j_gene: TRBJ2-1
v_gene: TRBV6-1
abundance: NA
d_gene: NA
CDR3nt: TGTGCCAGCAGTGAGACTCGGGGTAAGCAGTTCTTC
CDR3aa: CASSETRGKQFF

j_gene: TRBJ1-1
v_gene: TRBV7-8
abundance: NA
d_gene: NA
CDR3nt: TGTGCCAGCAGCTTAGAGTTGCGGTCCCCCCGAGCTTTCTTT
CDR3aa: CASSLELRSPRAFF

j_gene: TRBJ1-1
v_gene: TRBV12-3/TRBV12-4
abundance: few
d_gene: NA
CDR3nt: TGTGCCAGCAGCAGGGGTGCTGAAGCTTTCTTT
CDR3aa: CASSRGAEAFF